This T cell receptor (beta chain) was profiled in a study of blood T cell repertoires in COVID-19. Methods used by the authors: By means of reference gene primer amplification, nucleated cell counts were estimated. Clones were read by immunoSEQ multiplex PCR, and TCRdb kept only the in-frame ones, dropping some. The V and J calls and clone size were taken over from that table, and D and trimming were inferred from the DNA. Of about 86,000 clones in the sample, 75% to 90% were seen once. Germline V gene sequence: CDR1 LNHDA, CDR2 SQIVND (reference sequence). The V and J ends lost 7 bases and 3 bases respectively, with 12 bases between them. The CDR3 is 14 residues long. This clone was seen more than once but under ten times.

The chain has TRBV19 and TRBJ1-4, with a tentative D call TRBD1 (5 bases). This clonotype originated in a woman of 80 years or more with active or convalescent COVID-19. The sample consisted of peripheral blood. The CDR3 region has the DNA TGTGCCAGTACCCAGGGTCCGGCTAATGAAAAACTGTTTTTT. Translation: CASTQGPANEKLFF.